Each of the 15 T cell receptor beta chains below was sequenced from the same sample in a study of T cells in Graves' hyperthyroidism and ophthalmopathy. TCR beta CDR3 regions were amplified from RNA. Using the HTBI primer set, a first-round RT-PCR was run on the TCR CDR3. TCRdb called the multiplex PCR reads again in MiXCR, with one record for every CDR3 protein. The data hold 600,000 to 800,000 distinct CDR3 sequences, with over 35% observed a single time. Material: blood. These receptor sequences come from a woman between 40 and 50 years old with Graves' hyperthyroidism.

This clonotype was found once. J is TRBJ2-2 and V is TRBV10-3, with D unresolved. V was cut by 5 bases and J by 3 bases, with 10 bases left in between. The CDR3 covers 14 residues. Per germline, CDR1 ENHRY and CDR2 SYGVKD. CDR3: CAISFSAYTGELFF. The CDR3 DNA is TGTGCCATCAGTTTTTCTGCTTACACCGGGGAGCTGTTTTTT.

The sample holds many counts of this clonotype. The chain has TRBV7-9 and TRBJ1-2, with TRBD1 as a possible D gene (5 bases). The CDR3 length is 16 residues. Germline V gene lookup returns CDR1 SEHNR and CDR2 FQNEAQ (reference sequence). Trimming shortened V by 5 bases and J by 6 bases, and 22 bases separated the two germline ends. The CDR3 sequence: CASSPTISVKGNGYTF. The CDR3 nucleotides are TGTGCCAGCAGCCCCACCATCTCGGTCAAGGGGAATGGCTACACCTTC. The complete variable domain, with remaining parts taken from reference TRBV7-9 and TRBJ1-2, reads DTGVSQNPRHKITKRGQNVTFRCDPISEHNRLYWYRQTLGQGPEFLTYFQNEAQLEKSRLLSDRFSAERPKGSFSTLEIQRTEQGDSAMYLCASSPTISVKGNGYTFGSGTRLTVV.

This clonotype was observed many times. The CDR3 nucleotides are TGTGCCATCAGTGATACAGGGGGCGCGGGTAATCAGCCCCAGCATTTT. Translation gives CAISDTGGAGNQPQHF. This chain links TRBV10-3 with TRBJ1-5; 9 bases fit TRBD1. Per the germline V gene, CDR1 is ENHRY and CDR2 is SYGVKD. V trimming: 3 bases; J trimming: 4 bases; junction bases outside the gene matches: 7. The CDR3 covers 16 residues.

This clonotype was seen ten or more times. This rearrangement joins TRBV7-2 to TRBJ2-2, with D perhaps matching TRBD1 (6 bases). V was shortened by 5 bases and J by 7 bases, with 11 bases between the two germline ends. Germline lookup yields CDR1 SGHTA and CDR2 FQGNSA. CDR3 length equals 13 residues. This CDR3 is CASSTGMSGELFF. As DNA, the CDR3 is TGTGCCAGCAGCACAGGGATGAGCGGGGAGCTGTTTTTT.

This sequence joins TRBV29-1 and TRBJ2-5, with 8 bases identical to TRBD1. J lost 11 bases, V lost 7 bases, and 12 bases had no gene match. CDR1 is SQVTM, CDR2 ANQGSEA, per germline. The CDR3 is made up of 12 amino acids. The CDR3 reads CSAGTGKDTQYF. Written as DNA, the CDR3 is TGCAGCGCCGGGACAGGTAAAGATACGCAGTACTTC.

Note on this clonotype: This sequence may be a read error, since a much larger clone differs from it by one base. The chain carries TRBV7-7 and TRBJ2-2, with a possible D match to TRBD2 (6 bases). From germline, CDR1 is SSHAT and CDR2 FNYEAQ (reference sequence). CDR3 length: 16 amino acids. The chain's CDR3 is CAGSPVLGGDTGELFF. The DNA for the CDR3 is TGTGCTGGCAGCCCCGTACTGGGCGGGGACACCGGGGAGCTGTTTTTT. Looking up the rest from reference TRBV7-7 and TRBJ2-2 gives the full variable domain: GAGVSQSPRYKVTKRGQDVTLRCDPISSHATLYWYQQALGQGPEFLTYFNYEAQPDKSGLPSDRFSAERPEGSISTLTIQRTEQRDSAMYRCAGSPVLGGDTGELFFGEGSRLTVL.

CDR3 bases: TGTGCCAGCAGTTTAAACAGGGGTACTCTCTACGAGCAGTACTTC. It translates to CASSLNRGTLYEQYF. The chain is built from TRBV28 and TRBJ2-7, with TRBD1 matching over 7 bases. The ends lost 2 bases at V and 3 bases at J; junction bases unmatched: 7. The length of the CDR3 is 15 residues. CDR1 and CDR2 from the germline V gene are MDHEN and SYDVKM.

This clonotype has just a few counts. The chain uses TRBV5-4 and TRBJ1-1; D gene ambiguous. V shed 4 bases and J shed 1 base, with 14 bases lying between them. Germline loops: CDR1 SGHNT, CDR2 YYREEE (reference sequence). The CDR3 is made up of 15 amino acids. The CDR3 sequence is CASSLVAGRNTEAFF. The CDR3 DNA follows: TGTGCCAGCAGCCTGGTGGCGGGGAGGAACACTGAAGCTTTCTTT.

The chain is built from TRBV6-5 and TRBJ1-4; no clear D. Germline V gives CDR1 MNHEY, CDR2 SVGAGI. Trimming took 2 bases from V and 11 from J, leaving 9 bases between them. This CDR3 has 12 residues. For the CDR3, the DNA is TGTGCCAGCAGTTACCCGGAGAAGAAACTGTTTTTT. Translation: CASSYPEKKLFF.

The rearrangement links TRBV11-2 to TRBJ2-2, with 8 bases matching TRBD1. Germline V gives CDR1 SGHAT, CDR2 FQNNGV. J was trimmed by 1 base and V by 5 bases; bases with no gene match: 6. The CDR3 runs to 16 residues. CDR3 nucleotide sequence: TGTGCCAGCAGCGGGCCAGGGGGCGGGAACACCGGGGAGCTGTTTTTT. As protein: CASSGPGGGNTGELFF. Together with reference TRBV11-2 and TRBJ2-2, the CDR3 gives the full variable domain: EAGVAQSPRYKIIEKRQSVAFWCNPISGHATLYWYQQILGQGPKLLIQFQNNGVVDDSQLPKDRFSAERLKGVDSTLKIQPAKLEDSAVYLCASSGPGGGNTGELFFGEGSRLTVL.

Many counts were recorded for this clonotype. DNA for the CDR3: TGCAGTTCCGGGGACAGGGGAACTGAAGCTTTCTTT. Protein sequence: CSSGDRGTEAFF. The chain carries TRBV29-1 and TRBJ1-1; 10 nucleotides match TRBD1. Germline CDR1 reads SQVTM; CDR2 reads ANQGSEA. The CDR3 extends over 12 amino acids.

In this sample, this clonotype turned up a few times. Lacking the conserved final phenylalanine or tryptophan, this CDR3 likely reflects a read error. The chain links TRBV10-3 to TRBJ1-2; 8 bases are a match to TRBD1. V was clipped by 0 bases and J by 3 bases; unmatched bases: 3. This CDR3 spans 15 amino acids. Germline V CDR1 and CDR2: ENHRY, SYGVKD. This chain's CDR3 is CAISESAGGDYGYTL. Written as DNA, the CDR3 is TGTGCCATCAGTGAGTCGGCAGGGGGCGACTATGGCTACACCCTC.

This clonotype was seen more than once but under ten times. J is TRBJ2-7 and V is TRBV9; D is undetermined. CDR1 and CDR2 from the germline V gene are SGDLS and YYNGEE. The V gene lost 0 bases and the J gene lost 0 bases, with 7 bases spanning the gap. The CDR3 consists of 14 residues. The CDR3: CASSVDPLSYEQYF. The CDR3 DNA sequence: TGTGCCAGCAGCGTAGACCCGCTCTCCTACGAGCAGTACTTC.

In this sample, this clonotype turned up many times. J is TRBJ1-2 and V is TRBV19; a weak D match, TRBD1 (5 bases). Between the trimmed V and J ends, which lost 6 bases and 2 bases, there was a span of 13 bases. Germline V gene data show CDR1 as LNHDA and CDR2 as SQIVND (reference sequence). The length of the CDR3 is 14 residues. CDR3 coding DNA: TGTGCCAGTAGGCCGATTCAGGGAAACTATGGCTACACCTTC. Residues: CASRPIQGNYGYTF.

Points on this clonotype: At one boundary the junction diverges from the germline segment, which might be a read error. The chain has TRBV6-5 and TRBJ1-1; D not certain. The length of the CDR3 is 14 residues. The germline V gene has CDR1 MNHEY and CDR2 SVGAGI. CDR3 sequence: CASSQDIRLAEAFF. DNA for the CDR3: TGCGCCAGCAGCCAAGATATCAGGCTGGCTGAAGCTTTCTTT.